Listed below are T cell receptor beta chains from one sample, sequenced in a study of radiotherapy plus CTLA-4 blockade in lung cancer. Using immunoSEQ multiplex PCR, the repertoire was profiled, and TCRdb retains in-frame clones only, with some absent. Of more than 90,000 clones listed, more than 75% are singletons. This sample comprised peripheral blood, obtained from a patient treated with radiotherapy plus ipilimumab. The receptors come from a human donor with non-small cell lung cancer that progressed on radiotherapy plus ipilimumab. Some clones in this sample may be carry-over from other donors' samples. CDR3s include the opening cysteine and the closing phenylalanine or tryptophan. The order of the fields is D gene, V gene, clone size, J gene, CDR3 protein, CDR3 DNA. A D gene is named only where the DNA matches it firmly. Part of the rows lack a size; the others show once, few, many or a class for expanded clones.

D: .
V: TRBV6-5
size: .
J: TRBJ2-5
CDR3: CASSPPGVQETQYF
DNA: TGTGCCAGCAGCCCCCCAGGGGTCCAAGAGACCCAGTACTTC

D: TRBD2
V: TRBV18
size: .
J: TRBJ2-7
CDR3: CASSPKPGGAYEQYF
DNA: TGTGCCAGCTCACCTAAGCCGGGGGGGGCCTACGAGCAGTACTTC

D: .
V: TRBV7-2
size: .
J: TRBJ2-5
CDR3: CASSLAPQTQYF
DNA: TGTGCCAGCAGCCTGGCCCCCCAGACCCAGTACTTC

D: TRBD2
V: TRBV10-3
size: few
J: TRBJ2-1
CDR3: CAISERLAGDNEQFF
DNA: TGTGCCATCAGTGAGAGGCTAGCGGGGGACAATGAGCAGTTCTTC

D: .
V: TRBV15
size: .
J: TRBJ1-5
CDR3: CATSNGDLGQPQHF
DNA: TGTGCCACCAGCAATGGGGATTTAGGGCAGCCCCAGCATTTT

D: .
V: TRBV6-6
size: .
J: TRBJ1-1
CDR3: CASTQTENTEAFF
DNA: TGTGCCAGCACCCAGACAGAGAACACTGAAGCTTTCTTT

D: TRBD1
V: TRBV5-1
size: .
J: TRBJ1-3
CDR3: CASSSGGPGNTIYF
DNA: TGCGCCAGCAGCTCAGGGGGACCTGGAAACACCATATATTTT

D: .
V: TRBV13
size: .
J: TRBJ1-5
CDR3: CASSLKDAQPQHF
DNA: TGTGCCAGCAGCCTCAAGGATGCGCAGCCCCAGCATTTT

D: .
V: TRBV7-8
size: .
J: TRBJ2-7
CDR3: CASSLAGFDEQYF
DNA: TGTGCCAGCAGCTTAGCAGGGTTCGACGAGCAGTACTTC

D: .
V: TRBV9
size: .
J: TRBJ2-3
CDR3: CASSVGGVGGTDTQYF
DNA: TGTGCCAGCAGCGTAGGTGGTGTGGGGGGCACAGATACGCAGTATTTT

D: TRBD1
V: TRBV19
size: .
J: TRBJ1-2
CDR3: CASSPLTGTGNYGYTF
DNA: TGTGCCAGTAGTCCCCTGACCGGGACAGGGAACTATGGCTACACCTTC

D: TRBD1
V: TRBV5-6
size: once
J: TRBJ2-3
CDR3: CASSLFTGTEWNTDTQYF
DNA: TGTGCCAGCAGCTTATTCACAGGGACAGAGTGGAACACAGATACGCAGTATTTT

D: .
V: TRBV7-2
size: once
J: TRBJ2-5
CDR3: CASSFEGQETQYF
DNA: TGTGCCAGCAGCTTTGAAGGACAAGAGACCCAGTACTTC

D: .
V: TRBV29-1
size: .
J: TRBJ1-1
CDR3: CSVEEDPTEAFF
DNA: TGCAGCGTTGAAGAAGACCCCACTGAAGCTTTCTTT

D: TRBD2
V: TRBV4-2
size: .
J: TRBJ2-1
CDR3: CASSQQTSGVLSYNEQFF
DNA: TGTGCCAGCAGCCAACAGACTAGCGGGGTGCTGTCCTACAATGAGCAGTTCTTC

D: .
V: TRBV29-1
size: once
J: TRBJ1-1
CDR3: CSAVEHPNTEAFF
DNA: TGCAGCGCCGTGGAACACCCGAACACTGAAGCTTTCTTT

D: .
V: TRBV5-8
size: .
J: TRBJ2-5
CDR3: CASSFTTQYF
DNA: TGTGCCAGCAGCTTTACCACCCAGTACTTC

D: TRBD1
V: TRBV5-1
size: .
J: TRBJ2-7
CDR3: CASRSRGTEASEQYF
DNA: TGCGCCAGCAGGTCACGAGGGACAGAGGCCTCCGAGCAGTACTTC

D: .
V: TRBV14
size: .
J: TRBJ1-4
CDR3: CASSQDPGSQSEKLFF
DNA: TGTGCCAGCAGCCAAGATCCCGGGTCCCAGAGTGAAAAACTGTTTTTT

D: .
V: TRBV14
size: .
J: TRBJ2-7
CDR3: CASSRPGTSFYEQYF
DNA: TGTGCCAGCAGCCGTCCCGGGACCTCCTTCTACGAGCAGTACTTC

D: .
V: TRBV18
size: .
J: TRBJ1-1
CDR3: CASSPMGTEAFF
DNA: TGTGCCAGCTCACCTATGGGGACTGAAGCTTTCTTT

D: .
V: TRBV7-9
size: .
J: TRBJ2-3
CDR3: CASSGSSSGDTQYF
DNA: TGTGCCAGCAGCGGTAGTAGCTCCGGAGATACGCAGTATTTT

D: .
V: TRBV4-2
size: .
J: TRBJ2-3
CDR3: CASSRTLGEADTQYF
DNA: TGTGCCAGCAGCCGAACCCTAGGGGAGGCAGATACGCAGTATTTT

D: .
V: TRBV7-2
size: .
J: TRBJ1-1
CDR3: CASSLLRGTEAFF
DNA: TGTGCCAGCAGCCTCCTGAGGGGCACTGAAGCTTTCTTT

D: .
V: TRBV9
size: .
J: TRBJ1-6
CDR3: CASSVQGSYNSPLHF
DNA: TGTGCCAGCAGCGTTCAGGGCTCCTATAATTCACCCCTCCACTTT

D: .
V: TRBV6-5
size: .
J: TRBJ1-5
CDR3: CASSYGGDGQPQHF
DNA: TGTGCCAGCAGTTATGGAGGGGATGGTCAGCCCCAGCATTTT

D: .
V: TRBV27
size: .
J: TRBJ2-7
CDR3: CASSRNRDTVYEQYF
DNA: TGTGCCAGCAGCCGAAACCGGGACACTGTCTACGAGCAGTACTTC

D: .
V: TRBV9
size: .
J: TRBJ1-4
CDR3: CASSNRYEDGTEKLFF
DNA: TGTGCCAGCAGCAACCGCTATGAGGACGGGACGGAAAAACTGTTTTTT

D: .
V: TRBV11-2
size: .
J: TRBJ2-2
CDR3: CASSPQRAIGELFF
DNA: TGTGCCAGCAGCCCCCAGAGGGCGATCGGGGAGCTGTTTTTT

D: TRBD1
V: TRBV6-1
size: .
J: TRBJ1-2
CDR3: CASSHTGGNYGYTF
DNA: TGTGCCAGCAGTCACACAGGGGGCAACTATGGCTACACCTTC

D: .
V: TRBV20-1
size: .
J: TRBJ1-2
CDR3: CSAILRGGYTF
DNA: TGCAGTGCCATCCTCCGGGGTGGCTACACCTTC

D: .
V: TRBV5-1
size: .
J: TRBJ2-1
CDR3: CASSSAPTLEQFF
DNA: TGCGCCAGCAGCTCGGCACCCACATTGGAGCAGTTCTTC

D: TRBD1
V: TRBV19
size: .
J: TRBJ2-7
CDR3: CASSRPGQGYEQYF
DNA: TGTGCCAGTAGTAGACCGGGACAGGGATACGAGCAGTACTTC